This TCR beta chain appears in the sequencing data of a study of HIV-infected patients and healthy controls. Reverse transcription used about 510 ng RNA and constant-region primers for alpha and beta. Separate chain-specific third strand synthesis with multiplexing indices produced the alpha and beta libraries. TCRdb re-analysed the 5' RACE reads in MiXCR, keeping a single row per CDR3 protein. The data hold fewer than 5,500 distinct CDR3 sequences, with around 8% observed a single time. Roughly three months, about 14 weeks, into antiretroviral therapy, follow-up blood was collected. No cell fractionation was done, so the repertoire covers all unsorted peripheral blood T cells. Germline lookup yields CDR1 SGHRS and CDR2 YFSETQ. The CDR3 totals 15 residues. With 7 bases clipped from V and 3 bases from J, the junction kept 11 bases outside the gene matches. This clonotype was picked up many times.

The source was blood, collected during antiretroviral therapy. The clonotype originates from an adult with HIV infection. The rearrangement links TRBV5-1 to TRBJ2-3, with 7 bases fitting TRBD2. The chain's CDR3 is CASWATGGTTDTQYF. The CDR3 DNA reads TGCGCCAGCTGGGCCACGGGGGGTACTACAGATACGCAGTATTTT.